This T cell receptor (beta chain) derives from a study of shared clonotypes between healthy human individuals. Clones were sequenced by immunoSEQ multiplex PCR, and TCRdb holds only the in-frame ones, with some missing. The data contain roughly 2.2 million clones, 92% of them singletons. Notes on this clone: Antigen unknown.

Germline CDR1 reads MDHEN; CDR2 reads SYDVKM. V lost 7 bases to trimming and J lost 6 bases, with 16 bases between them. The CDR3 length is 14 residues. Study-wide results and limits: The researchers took only blood, and tissue repertoires probably look different.

This clonotype originated in a man aged 18 to 30 in good health. Some clones in this sample may be carry-over from other donors' samples. The chain recombines TRBV28 with TRBJ2-1; tentative D call: TRBD1 (6 bases). Sequenced sample: naive CD4+ T cells from PBMCs. Subset in this sample: CD45RA+ positively selected. The CDR3 sequence: CASTPPGRGNEQFF. DNA of the CDR3: TGTGCCAGCACTCCCCCCGGCAGGGGCAATGAGCAGTTCTTC.